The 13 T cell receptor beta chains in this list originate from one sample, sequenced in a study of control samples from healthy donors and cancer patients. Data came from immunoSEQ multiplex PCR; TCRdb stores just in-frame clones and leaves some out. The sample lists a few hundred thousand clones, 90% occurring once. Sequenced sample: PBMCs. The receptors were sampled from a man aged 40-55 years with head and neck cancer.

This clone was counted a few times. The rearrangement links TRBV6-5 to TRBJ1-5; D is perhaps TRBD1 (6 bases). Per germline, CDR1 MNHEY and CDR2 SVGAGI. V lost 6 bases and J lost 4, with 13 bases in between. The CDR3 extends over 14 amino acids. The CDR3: CASRRGGSNQPQHF. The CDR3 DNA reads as TGTGCCAGCAGACGAGGGGGGAGTAATCAGCCCCAGCATTTT.

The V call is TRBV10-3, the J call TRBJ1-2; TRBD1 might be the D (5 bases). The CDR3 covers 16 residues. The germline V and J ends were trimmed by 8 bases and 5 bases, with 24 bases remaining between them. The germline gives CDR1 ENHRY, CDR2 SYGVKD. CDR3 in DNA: TGTGCCATCCAAAGCGGGTGGCAGGGAAGAGGGTATGGCTACACCTTC. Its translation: CAIQSGWQGRGYGYTF.

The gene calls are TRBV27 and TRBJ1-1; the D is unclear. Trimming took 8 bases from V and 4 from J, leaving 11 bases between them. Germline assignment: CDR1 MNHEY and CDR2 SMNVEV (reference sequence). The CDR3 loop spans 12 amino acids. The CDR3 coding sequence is TGTGCCAGCGGGAGGGTATCCACTGAAGCTTTCTTT. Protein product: CASGRVSTEAFF.

The CDR3 reads CASSSESGYDAGELFF. The DNA for the CDR3 is TGTGCCAGCAGTTCTGAATCAGGGTACGACGCCGGGGAGCTGTTTTTT. The chain uses TRBV28 and TRBJ2-2; TRBD1 might be the D (5 bases). V lost 4 bases and J lost 6, with 18 bases in between. The CDR3 length is 16 residues. Germline CDR1 is MDHEN and CDR2 is SYDVKM.

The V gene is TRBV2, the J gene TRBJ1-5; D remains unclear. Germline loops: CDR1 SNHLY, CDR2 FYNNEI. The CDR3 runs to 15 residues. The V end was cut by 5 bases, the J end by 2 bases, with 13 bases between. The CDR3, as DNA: TGTGCCAGCAGTTCCGAGGGAAGCGGCAATCAGCCCCAGCATTTT. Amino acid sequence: CASSSEGSGNQPQHF. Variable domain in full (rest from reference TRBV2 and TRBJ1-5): EPEVTQTPSHQVTQMGQEVILRCVPISNHLYFYWYRQILGQKVEFLVSFYNNEISEKSEIFDDQFSVERPDGSNFTLKIRSTKLEDSAMYFCASSSEGSGNQPQHFGDGTRLSIL.

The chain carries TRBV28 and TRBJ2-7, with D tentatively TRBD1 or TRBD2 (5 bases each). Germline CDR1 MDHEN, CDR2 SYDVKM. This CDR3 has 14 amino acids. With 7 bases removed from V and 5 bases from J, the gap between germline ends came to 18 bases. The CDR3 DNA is TGTGCCAGCACCCGTGAGGGGAACGGGGACGAGCAGTACTTC. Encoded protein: CASTREGNGDEQYF.

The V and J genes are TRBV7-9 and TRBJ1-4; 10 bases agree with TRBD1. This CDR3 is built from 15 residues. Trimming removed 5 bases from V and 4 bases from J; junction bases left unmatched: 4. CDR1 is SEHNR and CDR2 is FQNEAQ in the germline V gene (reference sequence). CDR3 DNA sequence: TGTGCCAGCAGCCTCGGACAGGGGGTTAATGAAAAACTGTTTTTT. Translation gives CASSLGQGVNEKLFF.

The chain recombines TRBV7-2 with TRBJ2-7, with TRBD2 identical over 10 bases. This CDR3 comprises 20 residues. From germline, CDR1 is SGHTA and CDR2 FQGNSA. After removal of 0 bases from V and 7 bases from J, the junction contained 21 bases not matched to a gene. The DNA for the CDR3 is TGTGCCAGCAGCTTAGCCCCACCCGGGAGTAGCGGGAGGATTACTGGGGAGCAGTACTTC. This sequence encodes CASSLAPPGSSGRITGEQYF.

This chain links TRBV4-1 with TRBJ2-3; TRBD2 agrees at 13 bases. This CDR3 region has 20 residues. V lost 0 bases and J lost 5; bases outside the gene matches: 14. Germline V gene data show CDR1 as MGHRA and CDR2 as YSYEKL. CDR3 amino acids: CASSQDWGRLAGGHIDTQYF. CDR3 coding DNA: TGCGCCAGCAGCCAAGATTGGGGGCGACTAGCGGGGGGCCATATAGATACGCAGTATTTT.

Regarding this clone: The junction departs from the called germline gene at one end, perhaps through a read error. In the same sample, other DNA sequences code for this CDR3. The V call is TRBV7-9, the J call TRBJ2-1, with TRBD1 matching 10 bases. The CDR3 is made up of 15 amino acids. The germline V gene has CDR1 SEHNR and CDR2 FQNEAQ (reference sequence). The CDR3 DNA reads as TGTGCCAGCAGCGGAGGACAGGGGGGCTACAATGAGCAATTCTTC. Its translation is CASSGGQGGYNEQFF.

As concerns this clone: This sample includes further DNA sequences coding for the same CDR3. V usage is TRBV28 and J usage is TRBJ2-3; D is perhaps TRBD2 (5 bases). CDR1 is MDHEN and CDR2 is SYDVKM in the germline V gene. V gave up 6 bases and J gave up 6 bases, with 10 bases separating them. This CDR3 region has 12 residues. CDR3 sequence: CASSEGSDTQYF. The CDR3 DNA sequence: TGTGCCAGCAGCGAGGGATCCGATACGCAGTATTTT.

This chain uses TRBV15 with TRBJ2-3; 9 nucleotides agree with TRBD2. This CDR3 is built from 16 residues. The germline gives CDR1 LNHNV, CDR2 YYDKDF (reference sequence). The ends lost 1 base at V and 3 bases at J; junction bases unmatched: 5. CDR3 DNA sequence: TGTGCCACCAGCAGAGTCGCGGGAGGGGGTACAGATACGCAGTATTTT. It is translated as CATSRVAGGGTDTQYF.

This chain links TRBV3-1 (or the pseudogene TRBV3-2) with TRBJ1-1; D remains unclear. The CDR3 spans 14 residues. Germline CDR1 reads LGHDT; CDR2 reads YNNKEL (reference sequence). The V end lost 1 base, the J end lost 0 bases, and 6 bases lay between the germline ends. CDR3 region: CASSQVGLNTEAFF. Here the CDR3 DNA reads TGTGCCAGCAGCCAAGTAGGGTTGAACACTGAAGCTTTCTTT.